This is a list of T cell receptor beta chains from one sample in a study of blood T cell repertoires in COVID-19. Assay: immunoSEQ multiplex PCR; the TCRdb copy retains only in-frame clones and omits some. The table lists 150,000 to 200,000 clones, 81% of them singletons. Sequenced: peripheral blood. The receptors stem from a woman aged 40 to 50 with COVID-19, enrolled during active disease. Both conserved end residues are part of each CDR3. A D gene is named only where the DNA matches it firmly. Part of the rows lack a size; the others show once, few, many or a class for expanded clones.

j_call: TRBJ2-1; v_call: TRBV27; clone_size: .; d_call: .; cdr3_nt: TGTGCCAGCAGTTTAAATCTCTACAATGAGCAGTTCTTC; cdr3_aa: CASSLNLYNEQFF
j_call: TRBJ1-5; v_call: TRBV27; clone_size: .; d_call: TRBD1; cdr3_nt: TGTGCCAGCAGGGGACAGCAAAATCAGCCCCAGCATTTT; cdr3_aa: CASRGQQNQPQHF
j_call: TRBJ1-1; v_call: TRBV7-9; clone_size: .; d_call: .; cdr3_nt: TGTGCCAGCAGCCCGGGGTTGGGGGGCACTGAAGCTTTCTTT; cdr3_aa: CASSPGLGGTEAFF
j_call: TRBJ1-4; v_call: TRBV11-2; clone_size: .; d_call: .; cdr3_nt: TGTGCCAGCAGCACTATGGGCCAGGGCCTTCGGGAAAAACTGTTTTTT; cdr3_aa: CASSTMGQGLREKLFF
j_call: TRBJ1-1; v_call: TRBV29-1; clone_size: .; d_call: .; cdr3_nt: TGCAGCGACTTTAACACTGAAGCTTTCTTT; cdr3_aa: CSDFNTEAFF
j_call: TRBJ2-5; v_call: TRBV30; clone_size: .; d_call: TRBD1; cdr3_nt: TGTGCCTGGAGGGAGGGACAGGGAAGACAAGAGACCCAGTACTTC; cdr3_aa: CAWREGQGRQETQYF
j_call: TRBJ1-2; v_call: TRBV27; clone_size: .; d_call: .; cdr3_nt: TGTGCCAGCAGCCGAGACATCCGGTATGGCTACACCTTC; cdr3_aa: CASSRDIRYGYTF
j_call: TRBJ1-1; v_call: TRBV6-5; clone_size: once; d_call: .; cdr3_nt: TGTGCCAGCAGGTGGGGGGGAAACACTGAAGCTTTCTTT; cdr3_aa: CASRWGGNTEAFF
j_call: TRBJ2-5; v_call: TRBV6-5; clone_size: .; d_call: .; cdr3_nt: TGTGCCAGCCGCGGGGAGACCCAGTACTTC; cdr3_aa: CASRGETQYF
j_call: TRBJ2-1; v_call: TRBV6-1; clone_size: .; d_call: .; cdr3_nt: TGTGCCAGCAGTGAAGCACAGGGTCCCGGTATCTTC; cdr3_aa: CASSEAQGPGIF
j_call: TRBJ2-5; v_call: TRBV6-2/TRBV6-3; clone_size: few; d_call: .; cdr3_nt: TGTGCCAGCAGCCAGAACCGGGAGACCCAGTACTTC; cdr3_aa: CASSQNRETQYF
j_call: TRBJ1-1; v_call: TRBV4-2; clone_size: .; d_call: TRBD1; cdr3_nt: TGTGCCAGCAGCCAAGATACAGGGGGTCCATCCGAAGCTTTCTTT; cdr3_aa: CASSQDTGGPSEAFF
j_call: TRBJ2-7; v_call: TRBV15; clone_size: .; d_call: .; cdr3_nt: TGTGCCACCAGCAGAGATGAGGGCAGCTACTACGAGCAGTACTTC; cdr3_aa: CATSRDEGSYYEQYF
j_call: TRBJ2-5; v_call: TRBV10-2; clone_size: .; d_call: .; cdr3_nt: TGCGCCAGCAGTGAGTCCCTCGGACATGATAGGTACTTC; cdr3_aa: CASSESLGHDRYF
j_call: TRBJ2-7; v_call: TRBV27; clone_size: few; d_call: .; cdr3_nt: TGTGCCGCCGGGTGGACAGAATCCTACGAGCAGTACTTC; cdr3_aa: CAAGWTESYEQYF
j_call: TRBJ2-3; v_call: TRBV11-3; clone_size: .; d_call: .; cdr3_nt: TGTGCCAGCAGCTTAGCCCCCGCGGGGGCTCTTGGGGATACGCAGTATTTT; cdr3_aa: CASSLAPAGALGDTQYF
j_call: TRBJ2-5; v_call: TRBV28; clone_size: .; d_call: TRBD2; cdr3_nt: TGTGCCAGCAGTTCCCTAGGAGCGGGAGTTTTGGAGACCCAGTACTTC; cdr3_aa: CASSSLGAGVLETQYF
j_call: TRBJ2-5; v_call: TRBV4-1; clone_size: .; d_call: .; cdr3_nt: TGCGCCAGCAGCCAAGAGCGAGGAGGTCAAGAGACCCAGTACTTC; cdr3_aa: CASSQERGGQETQYF
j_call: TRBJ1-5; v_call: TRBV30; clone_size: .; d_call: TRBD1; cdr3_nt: TGTGCCTGGAGCGGACAGGGCAATCAGCCCCAGCATTTT; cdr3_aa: CAWSGQGNQPQHF
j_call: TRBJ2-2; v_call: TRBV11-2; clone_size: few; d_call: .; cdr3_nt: TGTGCCAGCAGCTTAGCGGCCGGGGAGCTGTTTTTT; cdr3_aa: CASSLAAGELFF
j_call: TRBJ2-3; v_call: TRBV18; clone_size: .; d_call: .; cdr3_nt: TGTGCCAGCTCACCACCGGTGAGGTTTGGGACAGATACGCAGTATTTT; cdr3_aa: CASSPPVRFGTDTQYF
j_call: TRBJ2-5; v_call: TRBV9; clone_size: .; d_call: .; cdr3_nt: TGTGCCAGCAGCTCAGATCAAGAGACCCAGTACTTC; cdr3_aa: CASSSDQETQYF
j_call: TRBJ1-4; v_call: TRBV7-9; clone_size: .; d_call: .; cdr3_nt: TGTGCCAGCAGCGTTCAGGGGCTTCATGAAAAACTGTTTTTT; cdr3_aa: CASSVQGLHEKLFF
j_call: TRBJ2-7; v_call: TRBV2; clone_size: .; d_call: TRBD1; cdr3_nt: TGTGCCAGCAGACACAGGGGGCTCTACGAGCAGTACTTC; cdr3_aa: CASRHRGLYEQYF
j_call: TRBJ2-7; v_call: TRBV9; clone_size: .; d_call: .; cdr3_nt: TGTGCCAGCAGCCCTGACAGCTCCCCCAGCTACGAGCAGTACTTC; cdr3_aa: CASSPDSSPSYEQYF
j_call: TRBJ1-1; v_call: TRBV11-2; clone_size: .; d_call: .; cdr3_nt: TGTGCCAGCAGCGCAGGGGCGAGGAAGGGCACTGAAGCTTTCTTT; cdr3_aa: CASSAGARKGTEAFF
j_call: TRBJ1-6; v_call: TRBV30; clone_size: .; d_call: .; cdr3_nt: TGTGCCTCAGAAGTCTCCTATAATTCACCCCTCCACTTT; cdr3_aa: CASEVSYNSPLHF
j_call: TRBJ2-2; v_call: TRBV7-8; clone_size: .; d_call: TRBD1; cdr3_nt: TGTGCCAGCAGCCGAAGGATCGGGACAGGGGTGAGCGGGGAGCTGTTTTTT; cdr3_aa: CASSRRIGTGVSGELFF
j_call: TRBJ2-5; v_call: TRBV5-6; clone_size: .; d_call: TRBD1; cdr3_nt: TGTGCCAGCAGCCCTATTACAGGGGGTTGGGAGACCCAGTACTTC; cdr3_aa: CASSPITGGWETQYF
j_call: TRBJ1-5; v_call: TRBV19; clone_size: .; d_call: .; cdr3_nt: TGTGCCAGTAGTGCAGGGGCGCGTGGTGGTAGCAATCAGCCCCAGCATTTT; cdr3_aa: CASSAGARGGSNQPQHF
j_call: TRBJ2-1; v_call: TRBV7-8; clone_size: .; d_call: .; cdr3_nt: TGTGCCAGCAGCTTAGGGGCGCTACGTAATGAGCAGTTCTTC; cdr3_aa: CASSLGALRNEQFF
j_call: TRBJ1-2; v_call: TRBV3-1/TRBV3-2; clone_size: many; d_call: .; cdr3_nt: TGTGCCAGCAGCCTCACTACGGGACATCTCTATGGCTACACCTTC; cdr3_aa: CASSLTTGHLYGYTF
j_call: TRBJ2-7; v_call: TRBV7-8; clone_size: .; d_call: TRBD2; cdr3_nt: TGTGCCAGCAGCTCCCTTAGTGGATTGACTAGCGGGAGGTCCTACGAGCAGTACTTC; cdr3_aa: CASSSLSGLTSGRSYEQYF
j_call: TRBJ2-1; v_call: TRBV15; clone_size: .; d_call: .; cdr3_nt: TGTGCCACCAGCAGAGATCTGGCATTCGAGCAGTTCTTC; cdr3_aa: CATSRDLAFEQFF
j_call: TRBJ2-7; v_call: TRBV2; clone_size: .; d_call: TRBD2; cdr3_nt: TGTGCCAGCAAATACCTAGCGGGAGTCGACTTC; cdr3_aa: CASKYLAGVDF
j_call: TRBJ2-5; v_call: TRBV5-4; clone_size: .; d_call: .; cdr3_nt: TGTGCCAGCAGCCTAATTTCGGAGACCCAGTACTTC; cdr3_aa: CASSLISETQYF
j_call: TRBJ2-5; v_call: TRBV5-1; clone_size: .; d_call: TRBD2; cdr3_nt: TGCGCCAGCAGCTTGGGACCTCTAGCGGGAGGCCCTCTAATACAAGAGACCCAGTACTTC; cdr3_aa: CASSLGPLAGGPLIQETQYF
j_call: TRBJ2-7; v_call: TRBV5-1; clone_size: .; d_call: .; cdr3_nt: TGCGCCAGCAGCTTCCCCTCGCTAGCTGACGAGCAGTACTTC; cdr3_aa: CASSFPSLADEQYF
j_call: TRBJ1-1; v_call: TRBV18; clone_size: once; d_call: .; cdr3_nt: TGTGCCAGCTCACCTACTAAATTAGTGAACACTGAAGCTTTCTTT; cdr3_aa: CASSPTKLVNTEAFF
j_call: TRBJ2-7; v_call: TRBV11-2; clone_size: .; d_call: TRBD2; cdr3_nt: TGTGCCAGCAGCTTAGTATTGGTACTAGCGGGGGGGTCCTACGAGCAGTACTTC; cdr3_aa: CASSLVLVLAGGSYEQYF
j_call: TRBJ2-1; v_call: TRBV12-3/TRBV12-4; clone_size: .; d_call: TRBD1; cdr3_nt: TGTGCCAGCATCTTAGGGACAGGGAATGAGCAGTTCTTC; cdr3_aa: CASILGTGNEQFF
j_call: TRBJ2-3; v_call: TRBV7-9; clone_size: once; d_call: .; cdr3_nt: TGTGCCAGCAGCTTTTCTAGCGGCACAGATACGCAGTATTTT; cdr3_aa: CASSFSSGTDTQYF
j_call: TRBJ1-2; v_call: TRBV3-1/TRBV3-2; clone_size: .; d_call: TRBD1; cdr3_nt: TGTGCCAGCAGCCAATGGACAGGGGACTATGGCTACACCTTC; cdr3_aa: CASSQWTGDYGYTF
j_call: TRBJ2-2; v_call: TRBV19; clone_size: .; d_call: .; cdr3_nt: TGTGCCAGTAGGGCAACCAACACCGGGGAGCTGTTTTTT; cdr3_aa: CASRATNTGELFF
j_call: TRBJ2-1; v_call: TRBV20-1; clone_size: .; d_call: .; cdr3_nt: TGCAGTGCTGGAGGACTCGGTGAGCAGTTCTTC; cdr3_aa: CSAGGLGEQFF
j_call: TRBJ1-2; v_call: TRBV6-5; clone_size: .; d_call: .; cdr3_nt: TGTGCCAGCAACGACAGGTCTTGGGGAGGCTACACCTTC; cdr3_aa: CASNDRSWGGYTF
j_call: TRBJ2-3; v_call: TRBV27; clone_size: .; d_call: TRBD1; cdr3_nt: TGTGCCAGCAGTTTTCCAGGGGGCAGCACAGATACGCAGTATTTT; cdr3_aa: CASSFPGGSTDTQYF
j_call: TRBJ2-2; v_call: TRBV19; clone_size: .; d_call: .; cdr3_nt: TGTGCCAGTAGTATCTCCTGGCCCACCGGGGAGCTGTTTTTT; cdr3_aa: CASSISWPTGELFF
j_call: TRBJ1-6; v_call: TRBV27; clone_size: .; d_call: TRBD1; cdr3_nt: TGTGCCAGCAGTCGGACAGGCTCGGGAAATTCACCCCTCCACTTT; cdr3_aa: CASSRTGSGNSPLHF
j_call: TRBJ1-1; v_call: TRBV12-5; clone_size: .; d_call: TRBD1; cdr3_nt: TGTGCTAGTGGACAGGGGTTCACTGAAGCTTTCTTT; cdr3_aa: CASGQGFTEAFF
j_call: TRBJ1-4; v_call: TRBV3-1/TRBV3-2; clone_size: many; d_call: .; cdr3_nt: TGTGCCAGCAGCGACACTGGAAAACTGTTTTTT; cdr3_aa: CASSDTGKLFF
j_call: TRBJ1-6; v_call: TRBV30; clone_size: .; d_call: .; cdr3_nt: TGTGCCTGGAGATCACAAAGACAGTCCCTCCACTTT; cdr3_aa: CAWRSQRQSLHF
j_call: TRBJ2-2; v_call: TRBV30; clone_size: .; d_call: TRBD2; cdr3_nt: TGTGCCGCGGGGGGCGGGAGTTACACCGGGGAGCTGTTTTTT; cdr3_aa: CAAGGGSYTGELFF
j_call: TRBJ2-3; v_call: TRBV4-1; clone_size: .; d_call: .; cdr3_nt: TGCGCCAGCAGCCAAGATCAGGACAGCAACACAGATACGCAGTATTTT; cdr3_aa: CASSQDQDSNTDTQYF
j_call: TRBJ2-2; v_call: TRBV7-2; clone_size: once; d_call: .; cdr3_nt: TGTGCCAGCAGCGCCTGGACTACCGTCAACGGGGAGCTGTTTTTT; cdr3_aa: CASSAWTTVNGELFF
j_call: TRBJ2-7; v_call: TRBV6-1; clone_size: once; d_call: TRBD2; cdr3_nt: TGTGCCAGCAGTGGCTCACGGAGGCAGGGAGGGGTCCACGAGCAGTACTTC; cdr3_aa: CASSGSRRQGGVHEQYF